This entry lists 4 T cell receptor beta chains sequenced from one sample in a study of blood T cell repertoires in COVID-19. Sequencing used immunoSEQ multiplex PCR; TCRdb keeps in-frame clones, though not all of them. The sample yields under 250,000 clones, about 83% seen once. The material sequenced was peripheral blood. These receptors were taken from a man aged 50 to 60 with active or convalescent COVID-19.

The gene calls are TRBV7-2 and TRBJ1-2; no clear D gene. The ends were cut back, 4 bases at V and 4 bases at J, with 13 bases in the middle. Per germline, CDR1 SGHTA and CDR2 FQGNSA. CDR3 length: 14 amino acids. The CDR3 region is CASSSGGFFYGYTF. Here the CDR3 DNA reads TGTGCCAGCAGCTCCGGCGGGTTTTTCTATGGCTACACCTTC.

The rearrangement joins TRBV25-1 to TRBJ2-7; 12 positions match TRBD2. The CDR3 spans 15 residues. Germline V gives CDR1 MGHDK, CDR2 SYGVNS. V gave up 4 bases and J gave up 4 bases; unmatched junction bases: 5. CDR3 residues: CASSGLAGGIYEQYF. In nucleotides, the CDR3 is TGTGCCAGCAGTGGTCTAGCGGGAGGGATATACGAGCAGTACTTC.

The chain uses TRBV7-9 and TRBJ2-2; D may be TRBD1 (5 bases). With 1 base removed from V and 6 bases from J, the gap between germline ends came to 18 bases. The CDR3 covers 17 residues. Germline lookup yields CDR1 SEHNR and CDR2 FQNEAQ (reference sequence). CDR3 sequence reads: CASSLEWSGSAAGELFF. CDR3 nucleotides: TGTGCCAGCAGCTTAGAATGGTCAGGGTCGGCTGCCGGGGAGCTGTTTTTT.

This clone was seen only once. V usage is TRBV28 and J usage is TRBJ2-2; D call uncertain. Trimming stripped 10 bases from V and 0 bases from J, with 9 bases between. The CDR3 sequence is 13 residues long. Germline loops: CDR1 MDHEN, CDR2 SYDVKM. CDR3 in amino acids: CAMGTSNTGELFF. In DNA form, the CDR3 reads TGTGCCATGGGCACCTCGAACACCGGGGAGCTGTTTTTT.